The text below deals with one T cell receptor beta chain. This specimen comes from a study of shared clonotypes between healthy human individuals. Study-wide background: The composition of the donors was a couple of women and a few men aged 18 to 49.

Sequencing was at deep level. TCRdb keeps only in-frame clones here, not all; method: immunoSEQ multiplex PCR. Of a few million clones in the sample, about 92% were seen once. The V gene's germline CDR1 is SGHTS and CDR2 YDEGEE. V was pared by 1 base and J by 4 bases, with 17 bases between. The CDR3 is 17 residues long. The sequence derives from a man in his late teens or twenties in good health. Some clones in this sample may be carry-over from other donors' samples. The sequencing input was naive CD4+ T cells from PBMCs. Specified subset: CD45RA+ positively selected. This chain connects TRBV5-8 to TRBJ2-2; D ambiguous. CDR3 protein: CASSLSIGWRSTGELFF. The DNA for the CDR3 is TGTGCCAGCAGCTTGTCCATAGGGTGGAGATCCACCGGGGAGCTGTTTTTT.